The rows below give T cell receptor beta chains drawn from one sample of a study of beta chain features in type 1 diabetes. Assay used: immunoSEQ multiplex PCR; TCRdb lists only in-frame clones, some missing. The table records approximately 260,000 clones, approximately 20% of them present only once. Sample: naive CD4+ T cells from blood. These TCRs come from a woman aged 40 to 50 with type 1 diabetes. Both conserved end residues are part of each CDR3. The D gene is left open where the match is weak. Only some rows state a clone size, as once, few, many or a class for expanded clones.

TRBV2	TRBJ1-5	TRBD1	.	TGTGCCAGCAGGGGACAGGTTGATCAGCCCCAGCATTTT	CASRGQVDQPQHF
TRBV4-3	TRBJ2-1	.	few	TGCGCCAGCAGCCAAGATCCCCTGACAGGCAATGAGCAGTTCTTC	CASSQDPLTGNEQFF
TRBV2	TRBJ2-3	.	few	TGTGCCAGCAGTCAGGGGCTAAACACAGATACGCAGTATTTT	CASSQGLNTDTQYF
TRBV5-5	TRBJ2-5	TRBD1	few	TGTGCCAGCAGCTTGGGACGGACAGGGGACCGAGAGACCCAGTACTTC	CASSLGRTGDRETQYF
TRBV4-3	TRBJ2-3	TRBD1	.	TGCGCCAGCAGCCAAGAAGTTGGGACAGGGTTGCCAGATACGCAGTATTTT	CASSQEVGTGLPDTQYF
TRBV18	TRBJ1-1	.	.	TGTGCCAGCTCACCAGCTGACAAAAACACTGAAGCTTTCTTT	CASSPADKNTEAFF
TRBV7-2	TRBJ2-5	.	few	TGTGCCAGCAGCTCAGTCTCCCCCGAGACCCAGTACTTC	CASSSVSPETQYF
TRBV7-2	TRBJ2-1	.	few	TGTGCCAGCAGCTTAGTGAGGGACAATGAGCAGTTCTTC	CASSLVRDNEQFF
TRBV7-2	TRBJ1-6	TRBD1	.	TGTGCCACCAGCTCACCGGGACAGCTTAATTCACCCCTCCACTTT	CATSSPGQLNSPLHF
TRBV18	TRBJ1-1	.	.	TGTGCCAGCTCAGGCGGGAACACTGAAGCTTTCTTT	CASSGGNTEAFF
TRBV5-1	TRBJ2-1	TRBD1	.	TGCGCCAGCAGCCCCCGGGACAGGGCCCTCAATGAGCAGTTCTTC	CASSPRDRALNEQFF
TRBV7-9	TRBJ1-1	.	.	TGTGCCAGCAGCTTGAGGGCCGGTGGGAGATTCACTGAAGCTTTCTTT	CASSLRAGGRFTEAFF
TRBV6-6	TRBJ2-7	TRBD1	.	TGTGCCAGCAGAATCGGGGGACAGGGTGGTCACGAGCAGTACTTC	CASRIGGQGGHEQYF
TRBV7-9	TRBJ2-7	TRBD1	few	TGTGCCAGCAGCTTAGGGCCCGACAGGGGAGACTACGAGCAGTACTTC	CASSLGPDRGDYEQYF
TRBV6-5	TRBJ1-1	.	.	TGTGCCAGCAGTTCAGTGGTTATGAACACTGAAGCTTTCTTT	CASSSVVMNTEAFF
TRBV2	TRBJ2-1	.	few	TGTGCCAGCAGGGGGGACTCCACCATAGTTCGGGATGAGCAGTTCTTC	CASRGDSTIVRDEQFF
TRBV2	TRBJ1-5	.	few	TGTGCCAGCAGTGTCGCCAGGGGAGCTCAGCCCCAGCATTTT	CASSVARGAQPQHF
TRBV18	TRBJ2-5	.	.	TGTGCCAGCTCACCAGACGGAGCGACCCAAGAGACCCAGTACTTC	CASSPDGATQETQYF
TRBV9	TRBJ1-6	.	few	TGTGCCAGCAGCGTAACAGGGCAGAATAATTCACCCCTCCACTTT	CASSVTGQNNSPLHF
TRBV11-2	TRBJ1-4	.	.	TGTGCCAGCAGCCCACAGGGTGAAAAACTGTTTTTT	CASSPQGEKLFF
TRBV5-1	TRBJ2-3	TRBD2	.	TGCGCCAGCAGCTTGGCTCGGACTAGCGCAGATACGCAGTATTTT	CASSLARTSADTQYF
TRBV18	TRBJ2-7	TRBD1	.	TGTGCCAGCTCGTGGACAGGGGGCTCCTACGAGCAGTACTTC	CASSWTGGSYEQYF